Listed below are T cell receptor beta chains from one sample, sequenced in a study of blood T cells in healthy people across ages. TCRdb re-called the 5' RACE reads with MiXCR, one entry per CDR3 protein. Of 600,000 to 800,000 distinct CDR3 sequences in the sample, over 40% were seen once. The sample was blood. These TCRs come from a woman of 80 years or more in good health. CDR3s include the opening cysteine and the closing phenylalanine or tryptophan. A D gene is named only where the DNA matches it firmly. Part of the rows lack a size; the others show once, few, many or a class for expanded clones.

d_gene	len	v_gene	j_gene	abundance	CDR3nt	CDR3aa
-	16	TRBV27	TRBJ1-5	many	TGTGCCAGCAGAGTCCTACAGGGAGGACAGAAGGGGCCCCAGCATTTT	CASRVLQGGQKGPQHF
-	15	TRBV11-3	TRBJ2-5	many	TGTGCCAGCAGCTTAGGACAGACCCGCCTGGAGACCCAGTACTTC	CASSLGQTRLETQYF
TRBD2	19	TRBV2	TRBJ2-3	few	TGTGCCAGCAGTCTCGGACTAGCGGGGAACCTTTTTAGCACAGATACGCAGTATTTT	CASSLGLAGNLFSTDTQYF
TRBD2	13	TRBV28	TRBJ2-5	-	TGTGCCAGCGGAAGCGGGGGCTTAGAGACCCAGTACTTC	CASGSGGLETQYF
TRBD2	15	TRBV25-1	TRBJ2-5	few	TGTGCCAGCAGTGTGGGAGCGGGGGGGCAAGAGACCCAGTACTTC	CASSVGAGGQETQYF
TRBD2	15	TRBV12-3/TRBV12-4	TRBJ2-1	few	TGTGCCAGCACCCCGTTTAGCGGGGGTTACAATGAGCAGTTCTTC	CASTPFSGGYNEQFF
-	14	TRBV12-3/TRBV12-4	TRBJ1-2	many	TGTGCCAGCAGCCTACCTTGGGAGGGCTATGGCTACACCTTC	CASSLPWEGYGYTF
-	13	TRBV19	TRBJ2-5	few	TGTCCCTTAGGATCCTGGAAGCAAGAGACCCAGTACTTC	CPLGSWKQETQYF
-	14	TRBV4-1	TRBJ1-2	many	TGCGCCAGCAGCCAAGAAAAAGGGCACTATGGCTACACCTTC	CASSQEKGHYGYTF
-	16	TRBV20-1	TRBJ1-2	-	TGCAGTGCTAACAAGGGGGGGGGGGCGCGGAGCTATGGCTACACCTTC	CSANKGGGARSYGYTF
-	15	TRBV3-1	TRBJ2-5	many	TGTGCCAGCAGCGCGATGCAGGGATATAGGGAGACCCAGTACTTC	CASSAMQGYRETQYF
TRBD2	17	TRBV6-6	TRBJ2-5	many	TGTGCCAGCAGTGGCTGGACTAGCGGGCATGGGCGAGAGACCCAGTACTTC	CASSGWTSGHGRETQYF
-	14	TRBV12-3/TRBV12-4	TRBJ1-5	-	TGTGCCAGCAGTACTACAGGGAAGAATCAGCCCCAGCATTTT	CASSTTGKNQPQHF
TRBD1	17	TRBV20-1	TRBJ1-5	-	TGCAGTGCTCCCCAGGGGGGAGTATTTTATGGCAATCAGCCCCAGCATTTT	CSAPQGGVFYGNQPQHF
-	13	TRBV29-1	TRBJ1-1	-	TGCAGCGTTATGGGGAAGCTTAAACAGGAAGCTTTCTTT	CSVMGKLKQEAFF
-	12	TRBV12-3/TRBV12-4	TRBJ2-7	-	TGTGCCAGCAGCCAAGGACCTTACAAGCAGTACTTC	CASSQGPYKQYF
-	16	TRBV20-1	TRBJ1-6	many	TGCAGTTCCTTAGACAGGTCCCTACCGGGAGGTTCACCCCTCCACTTT	CSSLDRSLPGGSPLHF
-	15	TRBV10-3	TRBJ1-2	many	TGTGCCATCAGTGATAGGCCGCCGTCTGTGTTGGGCTACACCTTC	CAISDRPPSVLGYTF
-	14	TRBV9	TRBJ2-1	many	TGTGCCAGCAGTCCACAACTAGCTCCCAATGAGCAGTTCTTC	CASSPQLAPNEQFF
-	16	TRBV12-3/TRBV12-4	TRBJ2-4	many	TGTGCCAGCAGTTCCCTTTTTGGGGGCGCGAAAAACATTCAGTACTTC	CASSSLFGGAKNIQYF
TRBD2	17	TRBV7-8	TRBJ2-3	-	TGTGCCAGCAGCTTATACCGACTAGCGGGAAACACAGATACGCGGTATTTT	CASSLYRLAGNTDTRYF
-	15	TRBV19	TRBJ2-1	-	TGTGCCAGTAGTATAATTGCGGGGAGTGCCCCTGAGCAGTTCTTC	CASSIIAGSAPEQFF
TRBD2	14	TRBV9	TRBJ2-1	few	TGTGCCAGCAGCGACTGGACTAGCGGGAATGAGCAGTTCTTC	CASSDWTSGNEQFF
TRBD2	15	TRBV10-3	TRBJ2-3	-	TGTGCCTCAGGACTAGCGGGATCAACCACAGATACGCAGTATTTT	CASGLAGSTTDTQYF
TRBD2	14	TRBV20-1	TRBJ2-7	-	TGCAGTGCTTCAAGCGGGGGGCTGTCCTACGAGCAGTACTTC	CSASSGGLSYEQYF
TRBD2	17	TRBV7-2	TRBJ2-1	many	TGTGCCAGCAGCCGAAATAATCTAGCGGGGGGCCAGGGTGAGCAGTTCTTC	CASSRNNLAGGQGEQFF
-	15	TRBV6-1	TRBJ2-1	many	TGTGCCAGCAGCGGGACAGCGGGACTTGAGAGTGAGCAGTTCTTC	CASSGTAGLESEQFF
TRBD1	14	TRBV12-3/TRBV12-4	TRBJ2-1	many	TGTGCCAGCAGTCCGGGACAGGGGGCGTGGGAGCAGTTCTTC	CASSPGQGAWEQFF
-	14	TRBV27	TRBJ2-1	many	TGTGCCAGCAGTTTATGGGGGACGGGGAATGAGCAGTTCTTC	CASSLWGTGNEQFF
-	13	TRBV29-1	TRBJ2-7	-	TGCAGCGGCCAAATTGACAGAACGGGCGAGCAGTACTTC	CSGQIDRTGEQYF
-	12	TRBV12-3/TRBV12-4	TRBJ2-5	few	TGTGCCAGCAGTTTAGTCAAGAATGAGCAGTACTTC	CASSLVKNEQYF
-	11	TRBV20-1	TRBJ2-7	many	TGCAGTGCTCGCACCCTCAGGGACCAGTACTTC	CSARTLRDQYF
-	10	TRBV20-1	TRBJ2-1	many	TGCAGTGCTAGAGTGAATGAGCAGTTCTTC	CSARVNEQFF
TRBD2	16	TRBV4-1	TRBJ2-5	-	TGCGCCAGCAGCCATGACCCAACTAGCGGGGAAGAGACCCAGTACTTC	CASSHDPTSGEETQYF
TRBD2	14	TRBV12-3/TRBV12-4	TRBJ2-5	-	TGTGCCAGCAGTTTAGGGCGGGGGGAAGAGACCCAGTACTTC	CASSLGRGEETQYF
TRBD2	15	TRBV12-3/TRBV12-4	TRBJ2-7	-	TGTGCCAGCAGACCAGGACTAGCGAGGACCTACGAGCAGTACTTC	CASRPGLARTYEQYF
TRBD1	14	TRBV29-1	TRBJ2-3	-	TGCAGCGTTGGCATGAGACAGGGGGCAGATACGCAGTATTTT	CSVGMRQGADTQYF
TRBD1	16	TRBV27	TRBJ1-5	few	TGTGCCAGCAGTTTATTCGGACAGGGAGGCAATCAGCCCCAGCATTTT	CASSLFGQGGNQPQHF
-	11	TRBV12-3/TRBV12-4	TRBJ2-1	many	TGTGCCAGCAGCCGCAACAATGAGCAGTTCTTC	CASSRNNEQFF
-	13	TRBV3-1	TRBJ2-7	-	TGTGCCAGCAGCGGGGTTGGCTACTACGAGCAGTACTTC	CASSGVGYYEQYF
-	15	TRBV7-2	TRBJ1-2	-	TGTGCCAGCAGCCAACGGACGGGGTGGAATTATGGTTACACCTTC	CASSQRTGWNYGYTF
TRBD1	14	TRBV20-1	TRBJ2-4	-	TGCAGTGCTCGACAGGGTTTCGGACGGAACATTCAGTACTTC	CSARQGFGRNIQYF
-	15	TRBV20-1	TRBJ2-3	many	TGCAGTGCGAGTAGCGTCGATGGTATTGCAGATACGCAGTATTTT	CSASSVDGIADTQYF
TRBD1	16	TRBV5-1	TRBJ2-1	-	TGCGCCAGCAGCTTGGCCAGTGGACAGGGTAAAAATGAGCAGTTCTTC	CASSLASGQGKNEQFF
-	15	TRBV6-2/TRBV6-3	TRBJ2-5	-	TGTGCCAGCACCCCGGTGGCCAGGACGATGGAGACCCAGTACTTC	CASTPVARTMETQYF
TRBD1	19	TRBV5-1	TRBJ2-5	-	TGCGCCAGCAGCGCGGACAGGGTAGGGCTGGGGACCCAACAAGAGACCCAGTACTTC	CASSADRVGLGTQQETQYF
-	14	TRBV24-1	TRBJ2-5	-	TGTGCCACCCAAAAGGTTGGGGGGCAAGAGACCCAGTACTTC	CATQKVGGQETQYF
-	12	TRBV6-6	TRBJ2-5	-	TGTGCCAGCAGTCGAGGGGGGGAGACCCAGTACTTC	CASSRGGETQYF
-	15	TRBV7-9	TRBJ1-3	-	TGTGCCAGCAGCCTCCGGACCTCTTCTGGAAACACCATATATTTT	CASSLRTSSGNTIYF
-	16	TRBV6-2/TRBV6-3	TRBJ2-5	-	TGTGCCGGCAGTTACTCCTCGACAAGGGTTTGGGAGACCCAGTACTTC	CAGSYSSTRVWETQYF
-	13	TRBV2	TRBJ1-5	many	TGTGCCAGCAGCCCGCTAAGAGATCAGCCCCAGCATTTT	CASSPLRDQPQHF
-	15	TRBV20-1	TRBJ2-1	-	TGCAGTGCTGGAGACCCAGGGAAGGGCGATAATGAGCAGTTCTTC	CSAGDPGKGDNEQFF
-	13	TRBV10-3	TRBJ2-5	-	TGTGCCATCAGTGAGTTTGGTGGGGAGACCCAGTACTTC	CAISEFGGETQYF
-	15	TRBV12-3/TRBV12-4	TRBJ1-3	few	TGTGCCAGCAGTTGGGAATTGGGACCTGGAAACACCATATATTTT	CASSWELGPGNTIYF
-	14	TRBV12-3/TRBV12-4	TRBJ2-3	-	TGTGCCAGCAGTCCTACTAGCCCCACAGATACGCAGTATTTT	CASSPTSPTDTQYF
TRBD1	16	TRBV27	TRBJ2-3	-	TGTGCCAGCAGTTTATCGAAGAGACAGGGAACAGATACGCAGTATTTT	CASSLSKRQGTDTQYF
TRBD2	14	TRBV2	TRBJ2-1	many	TGTGCCAGCATCTCTAGCGGCCCCTACAATGAGCAGTTCTTC	CASISSGPYNEQFF
TRBD2	14	TRBV10-3	TRBJ2-5	many	TGTGCCATCAGACCAGCGGGGACTCAAGAGACCCAGTACTTC	CAIRPAGTQETQYF
-	13	TRBV25-1	TRBJ2-6	once	TGTGCGGATCGGTTCTCTGGGGCCAACGTCCTGACTTTC	CADRFSGANVLTF